This entry lists 14 T cell receptor beta chains sequenced from one sample in a study of identical twins. From the 5' RACE reads, TCRdb called clonotypes with MiXCR, one entry per CDR3 protein. Here the sample spans 200,000 to 250,000 distinct CDR3 sequences, 6.5% to 8% being singletons. This same sample was also taken into another study, of T cells expressing NK-cell markers.

The sequencing input was CD8+ T cells sorted from blood. These receptors came from a woman between 18 and 30 years old in good health.

V gene TRBV6-5 combines with J gene TRBJ2-1, with TRBD2 identical over 12 bases. The CDR3 extends over 17 amino acids. The trim removed 0 bases at V and 6 bases at J, leaving 6 bases unmatched. Germline-derived CDR1 and CDR2 are MNHEY and SVGAGI. CDR3 amino acids: CASSYSSGTSGFNEQFF. The CDR3 bases are TGTGCCAGCAGTTACTCTTCCGGGACTAGCGGGTTCAATGAGCAGTTCTTC.

This clonotype was picked up a small number of times. The rearrangement joins TRBV2 to TRBJ1-5, with unresolved D. V was trimmed by 11 bases and J by 0 bases, leaving 17 bases between them. CDR3 length: 15 amino acids. Germline V gives CDR1 SNHLY, CDR2 FYNNEI. CDR3 in amino acids: CAGWAGPYSNQPQHF. The CDR3 bases are TGTGCCGGGTGGGCAGGCCCATATAGCAATCAGCCCCAGCATTTT.

This clonotype has just a few counts. This chain joins TRBV20-1 and TRBJ1-5, with a possible D match to TRBD1 (6 bases). The CDR3 runs to 16 residues. With 0 bases removed from V and 3 bases from J, the gap between germline ends came to 15 bases. In germline, CDR1 is DFQATT, CDR2 SNEGSKA (reference sequence). In nucleotides, the CDR3 is TGCAGTGCTAGAGATTGGAAGGGGGAGAACAATCAGCCCCAGCATTTT. This sequence encodes CSARDWKGENNQPQHF.

This chain connects TRBV4-2 to TRBJ2-2; the match to TRBD2 covers 7 bases. After removal of 4 bases from V and 7 bases from J, the junction contained 6 bases not matched to a gene. The V gene's germline CDR1 is LGHNA and CDR2 YNFKEQ. The CDR3 runs to 14 residues. The DNA of the CDR3 is TGTGCCAGCAGCCCGGTGGGAGGGGTCGGGGAGCTGTTTTTT. Protein product: CASSPVGGVGELFF.

This clonotype was counted only a few times. The chain joins TRBV7-9 to TRBJ2-1, with 8 nucleotides matching TRBD1. This CDR3 is built from 14 residues. From germline, CDR1 is SEHNR and CDR2 FQNEAQ (reference sequence). The ends lost 7 bases at V and 3 bases at J; junction bases unmatched: 5. The CDR3 sequence is CASNRGSHYNEQFF. CDR3 nucleotide sequence: TGTGCCAGCAACAGGGGGAGTCACTACAATGAGCAGTTCTTC.

This clonotype appeared a few times. This chain connects TRBV9 to TRBJ1-4; D might be TRBD1 (5 bases). The germline CDR1 and CDR2 sequences are SGDLS and YYNGEE. Trimming took off 1 base at V and 7 bases at J, with 8 bases between the two ends. The length of the CDR3 is 13 residues. For the CDR3, the DNA is TGTGCCAGCAGCGTACAGGGCTCTGAAAAACTGTTTTTT. Translated: CASSVQGSEKLFF. The full variable domain, in which reference TRBV9 and TRBJ1-4 provide the parts outside the CDR3, is DSGVTQTPKHLITATGQRVTLRCSPRSGDLSVYWYQQSLDQGLQFLIQYYNGEERAKGNILERFSAQQFPDLHSELNLSSLELGDSALYFCASSVQGSEKLFFGSGTQLSVL.

J is TRBJ1-1 and V is TRBV12-3 or TRBV12-4, with D uncertain. The germline V and J ends were trimmed by 8 bases and 1 base, with 5 bases remaining between them. This CDR3 has 11 residues. The CDR3 DNA reads as TGTGCCAGCTTGAAGAACACTGAAGCTTTCTTT. Its protein product is CASLKNTEAFF.

The V gene is TRBV12-3 or TRBV12-4, the J gene TRBJ1-1, with TRBD1 as a possible D gene (5 bases). Trimming pared 1 base from V and 5 bases from J, leaving 8 bases between. The CDR3 extends over 13 amino acids. The CDR3: CASSLGGWTEAFF. CDR3 coding DNA: TGTGCCAGCAGTTTAGGGGGCTGGACTGAAGCTTTCTTT.

The gene calls are TRBV5-1 and TRBJ2-7; D is unresolved. The CDR3 has 15 residues. V was pared by 4 bases and J by 2 bases, with 16 bases between. Germline CDR1 and CDR2: SGHRS and YFSETQ. The CDR3 loop is CASSPADGLTYEQYF. Here the CDR3 DNA reads TGCGCCAGCAGCCCCGCGGACGGTTTAACCTACGAGCAGTACTTC.

CDR3 in amino acids: CASSLERVNTEAFF. CDR3 DNA: TGTGCCAGCAGCTTAGAGAGGGTGAACACTGAAGCTTTCTTT. This rearrangement joins TRBV7-8 to TRBJ1-1, with D unresolved. Trimming left V 1 base short and J 0 bases short, with 6 bases between. The germline V gene has CDR1 SGHVS and CDR2 FQNEAQ. CDR3 length: 14 amino acids.

This clonotype was recorded a few times. V is TRBV14 and J is TRBJ1-4; no clear D. This CDR3 contains 12 residues. Trimming took off 4 bases at V and 4 bases at J, with 4 bases between the two ends. Germline loops: CDR1 SGHDN, CDR2 FVKESK. CDR3 loop: CASSPHNEKLFF. As DNA, the CDR3 is TGTGCCAGCAGCCCCCATAATGAAAAACTGTTTTTT.

The sample holds many counts of this clonotype. This sequence joins TRBV12-3 or TRBV12-4 and TRBJ2-1; D ambiguous. V lost 3 bases, J lost 9 bases, and 6 bases lay in between. This CDR3 is 11 amino acids long. CDR3 protein: CASSFGIEQFF. The DNA of the CDR3 is TGTGCCAGCAGTTTTGGTATTGAGCAGTTCTTC.

The chain is built from TRBV9 and TRBJ1-4; possible D gene TRBD1, 5 bases. CDR3 length equals 16 residues. CDR1 and CDR2 (germline): SGDLS, YYNGEE. Deletions cut 3 bases from V and 3 bases from J, with 15 bases between. CDR3 nucleotides: TGTGCCAGCAGCGGGGGGATCGGGGATGCTAATGAAAAACTGTTTTTT. It translates to CASSGGIGDANEKLFF.

This clonotype was observed many times. This chain uses TRBV4-3 with TRBJ2-5; D tentatively fits TRBD1 or TRBD2 (5 bases each). V was pared by 4 bases and J by 4 bases, with 16 bases between. The CDR3 spans 15 residues. Germline V CDR1 and CDR2: LGHNA, YSLEER. This CDR3 reads CASSRWAGSGETQYF. The CDR3 bases are TGCGCCAGCAGCCGGTGGGCAGGGAGCGGAGAGACCCAGTACTTC.